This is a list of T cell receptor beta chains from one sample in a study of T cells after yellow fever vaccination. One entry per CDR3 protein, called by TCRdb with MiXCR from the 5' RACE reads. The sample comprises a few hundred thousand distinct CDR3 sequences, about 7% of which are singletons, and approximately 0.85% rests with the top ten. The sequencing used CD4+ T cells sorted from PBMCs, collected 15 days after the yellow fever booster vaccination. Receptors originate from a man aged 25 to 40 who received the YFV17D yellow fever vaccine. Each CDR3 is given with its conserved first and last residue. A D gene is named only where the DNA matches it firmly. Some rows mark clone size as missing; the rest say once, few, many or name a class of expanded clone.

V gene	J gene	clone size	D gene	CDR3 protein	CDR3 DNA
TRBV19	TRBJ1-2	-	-	CASSIGHLGNYGYTF	TGTGCCAGTAGTATCGGTCACCTCGGGAACTATGGCTACACCTTC
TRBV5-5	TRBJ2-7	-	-	CASSLASGGPYEQYF	TGTGCCAGCAGCTTGGCTTCCGGGGGCCCCTACGAGCAGTACTTC
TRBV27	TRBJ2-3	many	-	CASSLWRSTDTQYF	TGTGCCAGCAGTTTATGGCGGTCCACAGATACGCAGTATTTT
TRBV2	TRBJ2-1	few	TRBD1	CASRDNRGPTYNEQFF	TGTGCCAGCAGGGACAACAGGGGGCCGACCTACAATGAGCAGTTCTTC
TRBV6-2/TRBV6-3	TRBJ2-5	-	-	CASTNAGDTQETQYF	TGTGCCAGCACCAACGCCGGCGACACTCAAGAGACCCAGTACTTC
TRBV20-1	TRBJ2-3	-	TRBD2	CSANYAGGTDTQYF	TGCAGTGCTAATTACGCGGGAGGGACAGATACGCAGTATTTT
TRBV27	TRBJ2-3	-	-	CATIYYGTDTQYF	TGTGCGACCATTTATTATGGCACAGATACGCAGTATTTT
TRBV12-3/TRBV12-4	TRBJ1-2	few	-	CASTNGQRGSGYTF	TGTGCCAGCACCAACGGACAGAGGGGGTCTGGCTACACCTTC
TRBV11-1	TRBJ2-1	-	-	CASSLAIVFKTVSYNEQFF	TGTGCCAGCAGCTTAGCTATCGTTTTTAAGACCGTATCCTACAATGAGCAGTTCTTC
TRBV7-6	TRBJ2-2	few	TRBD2	CASSFIHGGGGELFF	TGTGCCAGCAGCTTTATCCACGGGGGGGGCGGGGAGCTGTTTTTT
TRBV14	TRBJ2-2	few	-	CASSQGAIGELFF	TGTGCCAGCAGCCAGGGGGCAATCGGGGAGCTGTTTTTT
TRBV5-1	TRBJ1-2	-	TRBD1	CASSSEGDRGPWNYGYTF	TGCGCCAGCAGCTCCGAGGGGGACAGGGGGCCCTGGAACTATGGCTACACCTTC
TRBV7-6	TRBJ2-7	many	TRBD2	CASSLGLAGEREQYF	TGTGCCAGCAGCTTAGGACTAGCGGGAGAAAGAGAGCAGTACTTC
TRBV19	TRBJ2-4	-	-	CASTRAGNIQYF	TGTGCCAGTACCAGAGCAGGGAACATTCAGTACTTC
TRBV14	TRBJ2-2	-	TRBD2	CASSLSPGLATHTGELFF	TGTGCCAGCAGCCTCTCTCCGGGACTAGCGACCCACACCGGGGAGCTGTTTTTT
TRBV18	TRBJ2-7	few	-	CASSPPSVIAYEQYF	TGTGCCAGCTCACCACCGTCTGTCATTGCCTACGAGCAGTACTTC
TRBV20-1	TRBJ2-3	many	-	CSASRTDTQYF	TGCAGTGCCTCACGAACAGATACGCAGTATTTT
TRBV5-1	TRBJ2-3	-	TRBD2	CASSSVAGVTDTQYF	TGCGCCAGCAGCTCCGTAGCGGGAGTTACAGATACGCAGTATTTT
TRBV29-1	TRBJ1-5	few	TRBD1	CSVKDRVNQPQHF	TGCAGCGTCAAGGACAGGGTTAATCAGCCCCAGCATTTT
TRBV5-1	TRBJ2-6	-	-	CASSLGATRSGANVLTF	TGCGCCAGCAGCTTGGGGGCAACACGGAGCGGGGCCAACGTCCTGACTTTC
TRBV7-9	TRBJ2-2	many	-	CASKARAQRANTGELFF	TGTGCCAGCAAGGCAAGGGCCCAGCGGGCGAACACCGGGGAGCTGTTTTTT
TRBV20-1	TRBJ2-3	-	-	CSASRLREGQYF	TGCAGTGCTAGTCGACTCCGCGAGGGGCAGTATTTT
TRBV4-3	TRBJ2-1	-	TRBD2	CASSQEVTGTSGTFDNEQFF	TGCGCCAGCAGCCAAGAGGTGACCGGGACTAGCGGGACCTTCGACAATGAGCAGTTCTTC
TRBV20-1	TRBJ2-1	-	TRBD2	CTADTGTSGRYNEQFF	TGCACTGCAGATACCGGGACTAGCGGGAGATACAATGAGCAGTTCTTC
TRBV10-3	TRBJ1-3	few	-	CAISPGGRDTIYF	TGTGCCATCAGTCCCGGGGGTCGAGACACCATATATTTT
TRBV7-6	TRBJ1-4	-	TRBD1	CASSLNRGEKLFF	TGTGCCAGCAGCTTGAACAGGGGGGAAAAACTGTTTTTT
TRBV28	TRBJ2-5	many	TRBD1	CASSFEDRGWAQYF	TGTGCCAGCAGTTTTGAGGACAGGGGATGGGCCCAGTACTTC
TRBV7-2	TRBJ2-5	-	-	CASSLARIQETQYF	TGTGCCAGCAGCTTAGCCAGAATCCAAGAGACCCAGTACTTC
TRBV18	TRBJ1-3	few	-	CASSPSTSSGNTIYF	TGTGCCAGCTCACCAAGTACCAGTTCCGGAAACACCATATATTTT
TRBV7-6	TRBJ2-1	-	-	CASSRADPLNEQFF	TGTGCCAGCAGCAGAGCGGACCCGCTCAATGAGCAGTTCTTC
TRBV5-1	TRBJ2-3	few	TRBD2	CASSWTSAGADTQYF	TGCGCCAGCAGCTGGACTAGCGCGGGCGCAGATACGCAGTATTTT
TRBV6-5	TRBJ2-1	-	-	CAISYSPGDYFF	TGTGCCATCAGTTACTCCCCGGGAGATTATTTCTTC
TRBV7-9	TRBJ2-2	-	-	CASSLKLSGELFF	TGTGCCAGCAGCTTAAAGCTGTCCGGGGAGCTGTTTTTT
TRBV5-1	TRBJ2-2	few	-	CATRDLLTGELFF	TGCGCCACCAGGGACCTTCTCACCGGGGAGCTGTTTTTT
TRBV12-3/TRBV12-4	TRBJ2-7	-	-	CASGLRGLGEQYF	TGTGCCAGCGGTCTGCGGGGCCTTGGGGAGCAGTACTTC
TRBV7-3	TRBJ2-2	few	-	CASSHSLVPTGELFF	TGTGCCAGCAGCCACTCACTAGTTCCCACCGGGGAGCTGTTTTTT
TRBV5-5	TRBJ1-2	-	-	CASSQVQGWDGYTF	TGTGCCAGCAGCCAAGTACAGGGATGGGATGGCTACACCTTC
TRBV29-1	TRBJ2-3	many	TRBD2	CSVALTSGRTDTQYF	TGCAGCGTTGCACTGACTAGCGGGCGCACAGATACGCAGTATTTT
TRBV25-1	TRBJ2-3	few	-	CASSGPGDTQYF	TGTGCCAGCAGTGGGCCGGGAGATACGCAGTATTTT